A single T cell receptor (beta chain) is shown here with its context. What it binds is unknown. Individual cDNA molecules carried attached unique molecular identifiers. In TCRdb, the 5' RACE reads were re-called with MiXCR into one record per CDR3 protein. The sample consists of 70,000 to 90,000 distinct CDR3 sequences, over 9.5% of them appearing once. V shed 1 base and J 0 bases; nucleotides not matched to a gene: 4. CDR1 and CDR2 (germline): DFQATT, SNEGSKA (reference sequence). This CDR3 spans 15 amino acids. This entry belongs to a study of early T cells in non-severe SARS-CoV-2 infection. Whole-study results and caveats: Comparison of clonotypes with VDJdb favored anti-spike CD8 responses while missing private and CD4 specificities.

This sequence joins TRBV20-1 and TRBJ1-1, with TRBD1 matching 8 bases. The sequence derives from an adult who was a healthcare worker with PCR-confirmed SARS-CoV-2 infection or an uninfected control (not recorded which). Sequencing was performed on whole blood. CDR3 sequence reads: CSARARTGLNTEAFF. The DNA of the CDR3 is TGCAGTGCTAGAGCCCGGACAGGGCTGAACACTGAAGCTTTCTTT.